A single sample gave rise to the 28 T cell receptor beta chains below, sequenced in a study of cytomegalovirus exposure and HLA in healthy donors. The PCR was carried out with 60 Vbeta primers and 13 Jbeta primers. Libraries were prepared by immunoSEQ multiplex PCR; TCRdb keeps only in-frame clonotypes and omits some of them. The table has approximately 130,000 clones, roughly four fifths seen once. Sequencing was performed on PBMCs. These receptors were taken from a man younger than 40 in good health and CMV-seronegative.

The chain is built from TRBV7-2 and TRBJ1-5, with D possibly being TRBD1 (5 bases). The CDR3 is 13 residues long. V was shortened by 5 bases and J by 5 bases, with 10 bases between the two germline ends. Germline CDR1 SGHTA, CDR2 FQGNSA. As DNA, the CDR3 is TGTGCCAGCAGCCCCCAGGGTGATCAGCCCCAGCATTTT. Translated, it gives CASSPQGDQPQHF.

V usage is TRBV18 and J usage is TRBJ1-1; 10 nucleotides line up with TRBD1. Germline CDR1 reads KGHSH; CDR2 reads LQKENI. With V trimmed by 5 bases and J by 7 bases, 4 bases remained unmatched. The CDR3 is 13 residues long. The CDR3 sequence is CASSAGQGGEAFF. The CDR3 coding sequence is TGTGCCAGCTCAGCAGGACAGGGGGGTGAAGCTTTCTTT.

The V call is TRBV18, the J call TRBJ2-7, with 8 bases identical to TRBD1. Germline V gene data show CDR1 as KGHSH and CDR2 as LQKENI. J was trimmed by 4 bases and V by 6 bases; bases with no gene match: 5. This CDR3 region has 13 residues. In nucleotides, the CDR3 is TGTGCCAGCTCGGCACAGGGGGATTACGAGCAGTACTTC. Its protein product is CASSAQGDYEQYF.

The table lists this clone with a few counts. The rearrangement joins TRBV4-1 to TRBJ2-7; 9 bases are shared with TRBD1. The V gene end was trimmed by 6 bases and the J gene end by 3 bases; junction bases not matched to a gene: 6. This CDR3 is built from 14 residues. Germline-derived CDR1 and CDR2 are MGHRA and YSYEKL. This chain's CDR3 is CASSIGTGRYEQYF. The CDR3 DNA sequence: TGCGCCAGCAGTATCGGGACAGGGCGCTACGAGCAGTACTTC.

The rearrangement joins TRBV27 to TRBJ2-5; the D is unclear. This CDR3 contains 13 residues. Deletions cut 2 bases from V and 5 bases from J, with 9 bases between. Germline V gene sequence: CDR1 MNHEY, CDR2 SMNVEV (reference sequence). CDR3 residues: CASSLHFQETQYF. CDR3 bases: TGTGCCAGCAGTTTACATTTTCAGGAGACCCAGTACTTC.

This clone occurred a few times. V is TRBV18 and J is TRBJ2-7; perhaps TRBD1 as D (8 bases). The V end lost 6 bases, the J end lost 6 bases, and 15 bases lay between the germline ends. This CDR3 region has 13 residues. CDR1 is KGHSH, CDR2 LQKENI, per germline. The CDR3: CASSQQGEGEQYF. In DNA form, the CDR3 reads TGTGCCAGCTCCCAACAGGGGGAGGGCGAGCAGTACTTC. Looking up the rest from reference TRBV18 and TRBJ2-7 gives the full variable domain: NAGVMQNPRHLVRRRGQEARLRCSPMKGHSHVYWYRQLPEEGLKFMVYLQKENIIDESGMPKERFSAEFPKEGPSILRIQQVVRGDSAAYFCASSQQGEGEQYFGPGTRLTVT.

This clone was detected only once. The CDR3 loop reads CASLDSLSPLHF. The CDR3 DNA reads as TGTGCCAGCCTAGACAGCCTTTCACCCCTCCACTTT. The V and J genes are TRBV2 and TRBJ1-6; possible D gene TRBD1, 5 bases. Germline CDR1 reads SNHLY; CDR2 reads FYNNEI. This CDR3 has 12 residues. V shed 8 bases and J shed 9 bases, with 11 bases lying between them.

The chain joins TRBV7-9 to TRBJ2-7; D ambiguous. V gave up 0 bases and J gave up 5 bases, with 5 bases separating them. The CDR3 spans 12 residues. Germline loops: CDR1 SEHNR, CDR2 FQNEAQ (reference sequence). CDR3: CASSLAQDEQYF. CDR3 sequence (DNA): TGTGCCAGCAGCTTAGCCCAGGACGAGCAGTACTTC. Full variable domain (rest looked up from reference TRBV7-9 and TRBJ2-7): DTGVSQNPRHKITKRGQNVTFRCDPISEHNRLYWYRQTLGQGPEFLTYFQNEAQLEKSRLLSDRFSAERPKGSFSTLEIQRTEQGDSAMYLCASSLAQDEQYFGPGTRLTVT.

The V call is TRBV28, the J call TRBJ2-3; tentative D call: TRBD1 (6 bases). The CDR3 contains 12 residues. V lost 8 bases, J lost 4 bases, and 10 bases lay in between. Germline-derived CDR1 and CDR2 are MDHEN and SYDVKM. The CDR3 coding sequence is TGTGCCAGCGCTAAGGGGGCAGATACGCAGTATTTT. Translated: CASAKGADTQYF.

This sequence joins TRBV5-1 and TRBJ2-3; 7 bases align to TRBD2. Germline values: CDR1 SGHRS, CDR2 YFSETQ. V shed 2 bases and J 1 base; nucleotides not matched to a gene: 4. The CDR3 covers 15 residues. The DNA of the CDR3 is TGCGCCAGCAGCTTAGGGCTAGCGGGCACAGATACGCAGTATTTT. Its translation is CASSLGLAGTDTQYF.

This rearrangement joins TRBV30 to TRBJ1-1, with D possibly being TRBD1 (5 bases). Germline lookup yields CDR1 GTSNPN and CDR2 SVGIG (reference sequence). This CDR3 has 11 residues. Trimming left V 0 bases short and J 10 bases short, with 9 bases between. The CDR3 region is CAWSVSGGAFF. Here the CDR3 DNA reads TGTGCCTGGAGTGTCTCCGGGGGAGCTTTCTTT.

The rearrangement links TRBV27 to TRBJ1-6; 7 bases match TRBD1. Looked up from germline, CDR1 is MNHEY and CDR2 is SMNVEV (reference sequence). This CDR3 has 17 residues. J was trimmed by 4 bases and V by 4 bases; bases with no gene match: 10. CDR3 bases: TGTGCCAGCAGTTACCCGCCCGGGACAGCGTATAATTCACCCCTCCACTTT. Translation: CASSYPPGTAYNSPLHF.

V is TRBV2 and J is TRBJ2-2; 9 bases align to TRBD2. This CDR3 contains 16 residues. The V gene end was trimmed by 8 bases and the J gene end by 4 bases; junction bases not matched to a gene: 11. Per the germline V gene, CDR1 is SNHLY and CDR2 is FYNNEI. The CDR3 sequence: CASGPYSGGLTGELFF. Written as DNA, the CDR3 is TGTGCCAGCGGCCCCTATAGCGGGGGCCTCACCGGGGAGCTGTTTTTT.

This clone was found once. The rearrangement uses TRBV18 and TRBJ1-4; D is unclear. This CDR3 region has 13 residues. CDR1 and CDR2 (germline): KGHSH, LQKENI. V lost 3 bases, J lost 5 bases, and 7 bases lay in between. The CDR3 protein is CASSPVKNEKLFF. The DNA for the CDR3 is TGTGCCAGCTCACCCGTAAAAAATGAAAAACTGTTTTTT.

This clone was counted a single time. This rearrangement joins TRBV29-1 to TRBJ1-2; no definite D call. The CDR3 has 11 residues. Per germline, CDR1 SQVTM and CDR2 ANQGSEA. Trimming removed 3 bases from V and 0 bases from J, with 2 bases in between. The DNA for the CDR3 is TGCAGCGTTGACGCTAACTATGGCTACACCTTC. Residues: CSVDANYGYTF.

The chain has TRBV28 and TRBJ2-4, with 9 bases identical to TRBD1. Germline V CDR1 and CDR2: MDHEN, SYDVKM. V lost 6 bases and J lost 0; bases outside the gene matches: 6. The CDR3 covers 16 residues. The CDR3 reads CASSWTGVGAKNIQYF. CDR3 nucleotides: TGTGCCAGCAGCTGGACAGGGGTGGGAGCCAAAAACATTCAGTACTTC.

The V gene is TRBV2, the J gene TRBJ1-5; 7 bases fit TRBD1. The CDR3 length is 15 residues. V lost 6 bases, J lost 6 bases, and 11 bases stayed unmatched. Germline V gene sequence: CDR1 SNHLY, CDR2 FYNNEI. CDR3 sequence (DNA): TGTGCCAGCAGCCCCCAGACAGGGATTGGTCAGCCCCAGCATTTT. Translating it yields CASSPQTGIGQPQHF. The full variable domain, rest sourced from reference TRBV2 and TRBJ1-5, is EPEVTQTPSHQVTQMGQEVILRCVPISNHLYFYWYRQILGQKVEFLVSFYNNEISEKSEIFDDQFSVERPDGSNFTLKIRSTKLEDSAMYFCASSPQTGIGQPQHFGDGTRLSIL.

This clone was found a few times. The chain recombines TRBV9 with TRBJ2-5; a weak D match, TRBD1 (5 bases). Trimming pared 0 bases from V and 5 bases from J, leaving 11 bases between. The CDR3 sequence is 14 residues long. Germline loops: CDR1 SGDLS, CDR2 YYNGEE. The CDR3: CASSVGSGFETQYF. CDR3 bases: TGTGCCAGCAGCGTAGGGTCAGGGTTTGAGACCCAGTACTTC.

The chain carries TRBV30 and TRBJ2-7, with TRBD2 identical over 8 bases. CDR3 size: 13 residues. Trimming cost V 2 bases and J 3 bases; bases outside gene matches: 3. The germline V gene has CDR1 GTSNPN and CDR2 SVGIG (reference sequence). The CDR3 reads CAWSSGRFYEQYF. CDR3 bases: TGTGCCTGGAGTAGCGGGAGATTCTACGAGCAGTACTTC.

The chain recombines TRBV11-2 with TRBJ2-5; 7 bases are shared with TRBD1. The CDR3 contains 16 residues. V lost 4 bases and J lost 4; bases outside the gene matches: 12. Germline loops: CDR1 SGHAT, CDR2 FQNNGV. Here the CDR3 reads CASSSPLRDRRETQYF. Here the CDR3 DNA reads TGTGCCAGCAGCTCCCCCCTCCGGGACAGAAGAGAGACCCAGTACTTC.

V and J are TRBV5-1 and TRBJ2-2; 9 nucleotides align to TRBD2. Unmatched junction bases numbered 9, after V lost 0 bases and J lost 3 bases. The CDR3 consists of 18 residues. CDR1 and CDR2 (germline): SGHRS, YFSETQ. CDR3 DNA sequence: TGCGCCAGCAGCTTGGGGCCGGGACTAGCTATGTACACCGGGGAGCTGTTTTTT. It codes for CASSLGPGLAMYTGELFF.

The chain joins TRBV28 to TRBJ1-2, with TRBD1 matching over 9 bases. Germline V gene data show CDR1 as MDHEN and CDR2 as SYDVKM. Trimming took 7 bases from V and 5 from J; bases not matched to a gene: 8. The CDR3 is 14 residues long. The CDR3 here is CASTETGGAYGYTF. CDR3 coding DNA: TGTGCCAGCACAGAGACAGGGGGGGCGTATGGCTACACCTTC.

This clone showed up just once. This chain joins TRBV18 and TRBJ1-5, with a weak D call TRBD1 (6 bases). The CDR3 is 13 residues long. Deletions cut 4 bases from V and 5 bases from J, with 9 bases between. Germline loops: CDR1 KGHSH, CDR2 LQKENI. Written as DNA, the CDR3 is TGTGCCAGCTCACAGGACAGAGATCAGCCCCAGCATTTT. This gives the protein CASSQDRDQPQHF.

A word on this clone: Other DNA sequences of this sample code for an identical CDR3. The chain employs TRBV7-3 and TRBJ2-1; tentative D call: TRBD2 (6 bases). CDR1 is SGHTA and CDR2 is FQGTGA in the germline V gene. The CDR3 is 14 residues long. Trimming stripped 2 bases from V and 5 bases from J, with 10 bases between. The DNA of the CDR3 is TGTGCCAGCAGCTTACTTAGCGGCGACAATGAGCAGTTCTTC. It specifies CASSLLSGDNEQFF.

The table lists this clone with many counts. This CDR3 reads CASSQGWNQPQHF. The DNA of the CDR3 is TGTGCCAGCAGTCAGGGTTGGAATCAGCCCCAGCATTTT. The chain combines TRBV6-5 with TRBJ1-5; D may be TRBD1 (5 bases). Per the germline V gene, CDR1 is MNHEY and CDR2 is SVGAGI. CDR3 length equals 13 residues. Trimming left V 5 bases short and J 4 bases short, with 9 bases between.

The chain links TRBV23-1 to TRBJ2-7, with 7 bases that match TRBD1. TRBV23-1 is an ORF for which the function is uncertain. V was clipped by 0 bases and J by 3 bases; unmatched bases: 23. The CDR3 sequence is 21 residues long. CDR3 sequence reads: CASSQSDVYYGSTTGDYEQYF. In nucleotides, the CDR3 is TGCGCCAGCAGTCAATCCGACGTGTATTACGGCTCCACAACAGGGGACTACGAGCAGTACTTC.

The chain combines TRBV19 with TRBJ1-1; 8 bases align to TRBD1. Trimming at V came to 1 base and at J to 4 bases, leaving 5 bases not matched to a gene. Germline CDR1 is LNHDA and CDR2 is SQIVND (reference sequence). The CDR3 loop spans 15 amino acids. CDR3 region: CASSIVRTGLTEAFF. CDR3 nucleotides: TGTGCCAGTAGTATAGTCAGGACAGGGCTCACTGAAGCTTTCTTT.

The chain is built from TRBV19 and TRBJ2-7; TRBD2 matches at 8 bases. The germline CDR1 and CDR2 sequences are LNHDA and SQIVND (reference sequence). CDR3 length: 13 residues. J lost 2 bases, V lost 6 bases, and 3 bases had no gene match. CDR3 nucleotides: TGTGCCAGTAGGGGTAGCGGGGCCTACGAGCAGTACTTC. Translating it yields CASRGSGAYEQYF.